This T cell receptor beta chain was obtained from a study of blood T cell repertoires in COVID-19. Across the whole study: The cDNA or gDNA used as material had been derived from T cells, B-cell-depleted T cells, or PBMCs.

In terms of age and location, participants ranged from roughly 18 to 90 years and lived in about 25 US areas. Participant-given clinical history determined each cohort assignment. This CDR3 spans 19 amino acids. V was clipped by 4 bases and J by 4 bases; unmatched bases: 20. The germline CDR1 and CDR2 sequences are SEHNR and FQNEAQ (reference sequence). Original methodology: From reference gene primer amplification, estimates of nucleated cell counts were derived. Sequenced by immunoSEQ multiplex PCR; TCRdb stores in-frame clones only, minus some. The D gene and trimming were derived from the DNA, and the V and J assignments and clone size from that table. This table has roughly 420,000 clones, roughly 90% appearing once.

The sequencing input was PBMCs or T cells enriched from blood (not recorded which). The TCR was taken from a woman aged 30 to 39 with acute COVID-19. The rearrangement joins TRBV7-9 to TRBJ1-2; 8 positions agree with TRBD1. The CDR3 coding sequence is TGTGCCAGCAGCTCGACATCCTGGGCAGGGGGCGATAGTCCCTATGGCTACACCTTC. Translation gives CASSSTSWAGGDSPYGYTF.